This entry lists 15 T cell receptor beta chains sequenced from one sample in a study of T cells in Graves' hyperthyroidism and ophthalmopathy. TCR beta CDR3 regions were amplified from RNA transcripts. During a first-round RT-PCR of the TCR CDR3, the HTBI primer set was used. One entry per CDR3 protein results from TCRdb running MiXCR on the multiplex PCR reads. The sample lists 130,000 or so distinct CDR3 sequences, approximately 20% occurring once. Sequencing was done on a sample of blood. The receptor source for this set is a woman aged 45-60 years with Graves' hyperthyroidism that later progressed to Graves' ophthalmopathy.

A word on this clonotype: The germline gene is not matched at one end of the junction; a read error may be the cause. V is TRBV12-3 or TRBV12-4 and J is TRBJ1-1, with D uncertain. The CDR3 spans 15 residues. The CDR3 DNA is TGTGCCAGCAGCGCAGGACGGCAGACTAACACTGAAGCCTTCTTT. Its translation: CASSAGRQTNTEAFF.

V is TRBV18 and J is TRBJ2-7; D not resolved. CDR1 KGHSH and CDR2 LQKENI come from the germline V gene. The V end lost 6 bases, the J end lost 3 bases, and 24 bases lay between the germline ends. This CDR3 has 17 residues. CDR3 region: CASSPKAPPFRIYEQYF. The CDR3 DNA sequence: TGTGCCAGCTCCCCAAAGGCCCCCCCTTTCAGGATCTACGAGCAGTACTTC.

At least ten counts were recorded for this clonotype. This rearrangement joins TRBV10-2 to TRBJ2-2, with 8 bases that match TRBD1. Trimming removed 0 bases from V and 2 bases from J; junction bases left unmatched: 11. The length of the CDR3 is 19 residues. Germline loops: CDR1 WSHSY, CDR2 SAAADI. CDR3 in DNA: TGCGCCAGCAGTGAGTCGAGGGTGGGCGCAGGGGGCAACACCGGGGAGCTGTTTTTT. Residues: CASSESRVGAGGNTGELFF.

This clonotype occurred a few times. The chain combines TRBV6-5 with TRBJ1-1, with 7 bases fitting TRBD1. Germline V lookup: CDR1 MNHEY, CDR2 SVGAGI. Trimming cost V 0 bases and J 3 bases; bases outside gene matches: 1. The CDR3 contains 14 residues. In DNA, the CDR3 is TGTGCCAGCAGTTACTCGAGGGGGCACACTGAAGCTTTCTTT. Its protein is CASSYSRGHTEAFF.

This clonotype was observed many times. The gene calls are TRBV2 and TRBJ2-3; weak D call: TRBD2 (5 bases). The CDR3 sequence is 15 residues long. CDR1 is SNHLY and CDR2 is FYNNEI in the germline V gene. The ends were cut back, 4 bases at V and 1 base at J, with 12 bases in the middle. Here the CDR3 reads CASSGTGLGTDTQYF. The DNA for the CDR3 is TGTGCCAGCAGTGGTACGGGGTTAGGCACAGATACGCAGTATTTT.

The chain carries TRBV7-3 and TRBJ2-3; 9 nucleotides align to TRBD1. Germline V gene sequence: CDR1 SGHTA, CDR2 FQGTGA. The CDR3 has 16 residues. V lost 5 bases and J lost 4; bases outside the gene matches: 10. CDR3 region: CASSEKGQGFADTQYF. CDR3 nucleotide sequence: TGTGCCAGCAGCGAAAAGGGACAGGGTTTCGCAGATACGCAGTATTTT.

This clonotype was seen ten or more times. The rearrangement joins TRBV6-1 to TRBJ1-1, with D hard to call. Trimming shortened V by 6 bases and J by 2 bases, and 4 bases separated the two germline ends. From germline, CDR1 is MNHNS and CDR2 SASEGT. The CDR3 has 11 amino acids. The DNA for the CDR3 is TGTGCCAGCAGCCACAACACTGAAGCTTTCTTT. It translates to CASSHNTEAFF.

There are a few counts of this clonotype. The V and J genes are TRBV19 and TRBJ1-5, with 7 bases that match TRBD1. After removal of 1 base from V and 4 bases from J, the junction contained 7 bases not matched to a gene. The CDR3 runs 16 residues. Germline CDR1 is LNHDA and CDR2 is SQIVND (reference sequence). Written as DNA, the CDR3 is TGTGCCAGTAGTATAGGGTTGACAGGGACTAATCAGCCCCAGCATTTT. Residues: CASSIGLTGTNQPQHF. The full variable domain, completed using reference TRBV19 and TRBJ1-5, is DGGITQSPKYLFRKEGQNVTLSCEQNLNHDAMYWYRQDPGQGLRLIYYSQIVNDFQKGDIAEGYSVSREKKESFPLTVTSAQKNPTAFYLCASSIGLTGTNQPQHFGDGTRLSIL.

This clonotype was picked up many times. The chain links TRBV2 to TRBJ2-2; no firm D call. V shed 8 bases and J shed 5 bases, with 9 bases lying between them. Per the germline V gene, CDR1 is SNHLY and CDR2 is FYNNEI. The CDR3 contains 12 residues. The CDR3 sequence: CASGRETGELFF. The CDR3 DNA is TGTGCCAGCGGAAGGGAAACCGGGGAGCTGTTTTTT.

This clonotype was seen repeatedly, ten times or more. This chain uses TRBV2 with TRBJ2-2; TRBD2 matches 7 bases. V trimming: 3 bases; J trimming: 5 bases; junction bases outside the gene matches: 3. Germline V lookup: CDR1 SNHLY, CDR2 FYNNEI. The CDR3 consists of 14 residues. CDR3 nucleotides: TGTGCCAGCAGTGATTGGGGGGGAACCGGGGAGCTGTTTTTT. As protein: CASSDWGGTGELFF.

This clonotype has a count of ten or more. V and J are TRBV3-1 and TRBJ1-6, with TRBD1 as a possible D gene (5 bases). Germline-derived CDR1 and CDR2 are LGHDT and YNNKEL (reference sequence). CDR3 length: 15 amino acids. Trimming pared 4 bases from V and 4 bases from J, leaving 11 bases between. For the CDR3, the DNA is TGTGCCAGCAGCCGGGGGACCGGGTATAATTCACCCCTCCACTTT. Translated, it gives CASSRGTGYNSPLHF.

J is TRBJ1-1 and V is TRBV9, with D hard to call. The CDR3 contains 14 residues. Germline CDR1 reads SGDLS; CDR2 reads YYNGEE. V was pared by 0 bases and J by 0 bases, with 6 bases between. The chain's CDR3 is CASSVDSLNTEAFF. CDR3 nucleotides: TGTGCCAGCAGCGTAGACAGTTTGAACACTGAAGCTTTCTTT.

The rearrangement joins TRBV28 to TRBJ1-5; 8 nucleotides agree with TRBD1. The germline V gene encodes CDR1 MDHEN and CDR2 SYDVKM. With V trimmed by 5 bases and J by 6 bases, 9 bases remained unmatched. This CDR3 comprises 15 residues. The CDR3 nucleotides read TGTGCCAGCAGTCCCGGGACAGGCTTAAGTCAGCCCCAGCATTTT. Its translation is CASSPGTGLSQPQHF.

This chain connects TRBV6-2 or TRBV6-3 to TRBJ1-5, with D possibly matching TRBD1 (5 bases). Germline CDR1 reads MNHEY; CDR2 reads SVGEGT. Trimming removed 5 bases at V and 0 bases at J, with 11 bases between. This CDR3 comprises 15 residues. The CDR3 region has the DNA TGTGCCAGCAGTCATGGGACCTATAGCAATCAGCCCCAGCATTTT. It yields the protein CASSHGTYSNQPQHF.

This clonotype came up many times. The chain has TRBV28 and TRBJ2-3; maybe TRBD2 (5 bases). CDR1 is MDHEN and CDR2 is SYDVKM in the germline V gene. The ends were cut back, 10 bases at V and 4 bases at J, with 18 bases in the middle. This CDR3 has 14 amino acids. The CDR3 DNA is TGTGCCACTGTACCGGAGGAGCTCCCAGATACGCAGTATTTT. Its translation is CATVPEELPDTQYF.